Listed below are T cell receptor beta chains from one sample, sequenced in a study of beta chain features in type 1 diabetes. Sequencing used immunoSEQ multiplex PCR; TCRdb keeps in-frame clones, though not all of them. The repertoire holds about 410,000 clones, roughly 13% seen once, with less than 0.04% in the top ten. Source material: naive CD4+ T cells from blood. Receptor source: a man aged 30-40 years in good health. The CDR3 runs from the conserved cysteine through the conserved F or W. Each record gives: J gene, CDR3 length, V gene, CDR3 protein.

TRBJ2-3 | 13 | TRBV29-1 | CSVAREGTDTQYF
TRBJ2-1 | 11 | TRBV9 | CASSESNEQFF
TRBJ2-3 | 16 | TRBV9 | CASSVVDSDLTDTQYF
TRBJ2-5 | 12 | TRBV2 | CASSGTGETQYF
TRBJ2-5 | 14 | TRBV6-5 | CASSTQGARETQYF
TRBJ2-1 | 13 | TRBV28 | CASRQGIHNEQFF
TRBJ2-1 | 15 | TRBV18 | CASSPPGRMGNEQFF
TRBJ1-2 | 13 | TRBV7-2 | CASSGGGLYGYTF
TRBJ1-2 | 14 | TRBV4-1 | CASSQNRPNYGYTF
TRBJ2-1 | 15 | TRBV4-1 | CASSQKRAYLDEQFF
TRBJ1-2 | 12 | TRBV9 | CASSEAGPGYTF
TRBJ2-5 | 15 | TRBV10-3 | CAISESTLGGETQYF
TRBJ2-3 | 15 | TRBV7-2 | CASSFQRGRVGTQYF
TRBJ1-5 | 16 | TRBV4-1 | CASSLEGQGLNQPQHF
TRBJ1-2 | 13 | TRBV6-5 | CASSYSRADGYTF
TRBJ2-1 | 14 | TRBV6-1 | CASSEAGRASEQFF
TRBJ2-3 | 15 | TRBV2 | CASSERVIYLVTQYF
TRBJ1-1 | 14 | TRBV7-2 | CASSPYRGTTEAFF
TRBJ2-4 | 15 | TRBV19 | CASSFKDRDFGIQYF
TRBJ2-6 | 16 | TRBV29-1 | CSVGRTGSSGANVLTF
TRBJ1-1 | 14 | TRBV7-2 | CASSQTVKNTEAFF
TRBJ1-3 | 16 | TRBV25-1 | CASSKDLTFSGNTIYF
TRBJ2-4 | 15 | TRBV13 | CASSLVGLAKNIQYF
TRBJ2-5 | 15 | TRBV9 | CASSVAPDAGETQYF
TRBJ2-5 | 13 | TRBV29-1 | CSGRGESGETQYF
TRBJ2-1 | 15 | TRBV18 | CASSPGAGSYNEQFF
TRBJ1-4 | 14 | TRBV9 | CASSVAGTNEKLFF
TRBJ2-3 | 14 | TRBV5-4 | CASSPTPGPDTQYF